Shown below are 26 T cell receptor beta chains from a single sample sequenced in a study of T-cell reconstitution after alpha-beta-depleted transplantation in children. For TCRbeta, the library was prepared with unique molecular identifiers. TCRdb re-derived calls from the PCR reads in MiXCR, one entry per CDR3 protein. The sample lists about a million distinct CDR3 sequences, around 30% occurring once. The source material was PBMCs, mostly from graft donor cells, sampled 360 days after TCRalphabeta/CD19-depleted stem cell transplant. The receptors derive from a boy under two years old who had a stem cell transplant for SCID, so the T cells may come from the graft donor.

This sequence joins TRBV4-1 and TRBJ1-5, with D uncertain. The CDR3 extends over 15 amino acids. With 1 base removed from V and 6 bases from J, the gap between germline ends came to 13 bases. Germline-derived CDR1 and CDR2 are MGHRA and YSYEKL. CDR3 bases: TGCGCCAGCAGCCAAGTCCCTGGGGATGTTCAGCCCCAGCATTTT. Amino acid sequence: CASSQVPGDVQPQHF.

The rearrangement uses TRBV20-1 and TRBJ1-3; maybe TRBD1 (5 bases). V lost 3 bases and J 3 bases, leaving 15 bases between the germline ends. Germline CDR1 reads DFQATT; CDR2 reads SNEGSKA (reference sequence). CDR3 length: 15 residues. CDR3 amino acids: CSASPPGLDGNTIYF. CDR3 in DNA: TGCAGTGCTAGCCCTCCGGGGCTCGATGGAAACACCATATATTTT.

The chain uses TRBV5-5 and TRBJ2-7, with 8 bases identical to TRBD1. J was trimmed by 3 bases and V by 0 bases; bases with no gene match: 5. Germline V gene lookup returns CDR1 SGHKS and CDR2 YYEKEE (reference sequence). CDR3 length equals 15 residues. The CDR3 DNA is TGTGCCAGCAGCTTGGCGCCAGGGGGCCACTACGAGCAGTACTTC. Protein product: CASSLAPGGHYEQYF.

The V call is TRBV5-1, the J call TRBJ2-3; 11 positions agree with TRBD2. CDR1 is SGHRS, CDR2 YFSETQ, per germline. V lost 4 bases, J lost 4 bases, and 8 bases stayed unmatched. The CDR3 is 16 residues long. This chain's CDR3 is CASSLGTSGLSDTQYF. As DNA, the CDR3 is TGCGCCAGCAGCCTCGGGACTAGCGGATTGTCAGATACGCAGTATTTT.

The V call is TRBV5-1, the J call TRBJ2-2, with D perhaps TRBD2 (5 bases). Germline CDR1 and CDR2: SGHRS and YFSETQ. V gave up 4 bases and J gave up 5 bases, with 9 bases separating them. The CDR3 is 13 amino acids. The chain's CDR3 is CASSNPGTGELFF. In nucleotides, the CDR3 is TGCGCCAGCAGCAACCCGGGGACCGGGGAGCTGTTTTTT.

The rearrangement uses TRBV20-1 and TRBJ2-5; maybe TRBD2 (6 bases). The germline V gene has CDR1 DFQATT and CDR2 SNEGSKA (reference sequence). The CDR3 runs 14 residues. V lost 1 base and J 5 bases, leaving 14 bases between the germline ends. The CDR3 region is CSARARDLEETQYF. The CDR3 nucleotides read TGCAGTGCTAGAGCGAGGGACTTGGAGGAGACCCAGTACTTC.

The chain recombines TRBV7-9 with TRBJ2-7; 9 positions agree with TRBD1. Trimming took 5 bases from V and 6 from J; bases not matched to a gene: 8. There are 14 residues in the CDR3. Germline V CDR1 and CDR2: SEHNR, FQNEAQ (reference sequence). CDR3: CASSPVDRGSEQYF. CDR3 nucleotides: TGTGCCAGCAGCCCAGTCGACAGGGGGTCCGAGCAGTACTTC.

Note on this clonotype: A clone one base away is much larger, so this may be a read error. The rearrangement links TRBV6-1 to TRBJ2-2; tentatively, D is TRBD1 (6 bases). The germline V and J ends were trimmed by 10 bases and 2 bases, with 14 bases remaining between them. CDR1 and CDR2 (germline): MNHNS, SASEGT. The CDR3 has 14 amino acids. As DNA, the CDR3 is TGTGCCACCACTCGGGACATCAACACCGGGGAGCTGTTTTTT. Amino acids: CATTRDINTGELFF.

With respect to this clonotype: A junction boundary mismatches the germline segment, possibly from a read error. The rearrangement uses TRBV20-1 and TRBJ1-6; TRBD1 is a possible D gene (5 bases). CDR3 length: 16 residues. Germline values: CDR1 DFQATT, CDR2 SNEGSKA (reference sequence). CDR3 nucleotide sequence: TGCGGTGCTAGGCCCGGGAGGGGAATGAATAATTCACCCCTCCACTTT. It specifies CGARPGRGMNNSPLHF.

This clonotype has more than one count but fewer than ten. V and J are TRBV20-1 and TRBJ2-3; tentative D call: TRBD1 (6 bases). The CDR3 is 14 amino acids. The germline V gene has CDR1 DFQATT and CDR2 SNEGSKA (reference sequence). The V gene lost 5 bases and the J gene lost 1 base, with 13 bases spanning the gap. The chain's CDR3 is CSAPEGVRTDTQYF. The CDR3 DNA reads as TGCAGTGCTCCCGAGGGGGTGCGCACAGATACGCAGTATTTT.

The chain employs TRBV7-9 and TRBJ2-1; 9 bases match TRBD1. V trimming: 4 bases; J trimming: 8 bases; junction bases outside the gene matches: 6. CDR1 SEHNR and CDR2 FQNEAQ come from the germline V gene (reference sequence). The CDR3 runs to 14 residues. The CDR3, as DNA: TGTGCCAGCAGCTACCGGGACAGGGACCATGAGCAGTTCTTC. Protein product: CASSYRDRDHEQFF.

The rearrangement links TRBV27 to TRBJ1-3; tentatively, D is TRBD1 (5 bases). V lost 5 bases and J 3 bases, leaving 17 bases between the germline ends. This CDR3 comprises 16 residues. CDR1 is MNHEY and CDR2 is SMNVEV in the germline V gene (reference sequence). CDR3 amino acids: CASSPMQGFVGNTIYF. The CDR3 DNA reads TGTGCCAGCAGTCCTATGCAGGGTTTTGTTGGAAACACCATATATTTT.

The chain carries TRBV12-3 or TRBV12-4 and TRBJ1-3; no definite D call. Trimming cost V 10 bases and J 4 bases, with 20 bases left between them. The CDR3 runs 15 residues. The CDR3: CATLPRRIIGNTIYF. CDR3 nucleotide sequence: TGTGCCACCCTCCCCCGCAGGATCATCGGAAACACCATATATTTT.

This clonotype was recorded a few times. This chain joins TRBV21-1 and TRBJ2-7; the table gives TRBD1 as D, unverified against the DNA. TRBV21-1 is labeled a pseudogene. This CDR3 has 16 residues. The CDR3 reads CASSESGTTLTYEQYF. The CDR3 DNA reads TGTGCCAGCAGCGAATCCGGGACAACCCTTACCTACGAGCAGTACTTC.

The chain links TRBV29-1 to TRBJ2-5; D ambiguous. V dropped 6 bases and J dropped 2 bases, with 13 bases sitting between them. This CDR3 has 13 amino acids. The germline gives CDR1 SQVTM, CDR2 ANQGSEA. The CDR3 nucleotides are TGCAGCGTGGTTGGGCCCGCACAAGAGACCCAGTACTTC. Translating it yields CSVVGPAQETQYF. The full variable domain, with the rest looked up from reference TRBV29-1 and TRBJ2-5, is SAVISQKPSRDICQRGTSLTIQCQVDSQVTMMFWYRQQPGQSLTLIATANQGSEATYESGFVIDKFPISRPNLTFSTLTVSNMSPEDSSIYLCSVVGPAQETQYFGPGTRLLVL.

The rearrangement links TRBV12-3 or TRBV12-4 to TRBJ2-2, with D perhaps assigned TRBD1 or TRBD2 (6 bases each). The CDR3 has 16 residues. The germline V and J ends were trimmed by 2 bases and 1 base, with 11 bases remaining between them. This chain's CDR3 is CASSLFGGGNTGELFF. The DNA of the CDR3 is TGTGCCAGCAGTTTATTCGGAGGGGGGAACACCGGGGAGCTGTTTTTT.

This clonotype occurred a few times. CDR3 loop: CASSSTSGATYNEQFF. In DNA, the CDR3 is TGTGCCAGCAGTTCGACTAGCGGGGCGACTTACAATGAGCAGTTCTTC. The rearrangement links TRBV12-3 or TRBV12-4 to TRBJ2-1; 11 bases fit TRBD2. The trim removed 4 bases at V and 4 bases at J, leaving 6 bases unmatched. The length of the CDR3 is 16 residues.

The J gene is TRBJ1-6, the V gene TRBV20-1; 7 bases align to TRBD1. V shed 4 bases and J 13 bases; nucleotides not matched to a gene: 19. The CDR3 is 16 amino acids. Germline loops: CDR1 DFQATT, CDR2 SNEGSKA (reference sequence). CDR3 sequence reads: CSATLPGQSFLGPLHF. The CDR3, as DNA: TGCAGTGCTACTCTTCCGGGACAGTCGTTCTTGGGGCCCCTCCACTTT.

This clonotype was seen a handful of times. J is TRBJ1-1 and V is TRBV5-5; 10 nucleotides line up with TRBD1. CDR3 length: 15 amino acids. The V and J ends lost 4 bases and 2 bases, in that order; junction bases with no gene match: 5. Germline CDR1 is SGHKS and CDR2 is YYEKEE (reference sequence). CDR3 nucleotides: TGTGCCAGCAGCCCCCGACAGGGGGCCAACACTGAAGCTTTCTTT. This translates into CASSPRQGANTEAFF.

This clonotype appeared many times. The chain couples TRBV5-6 to TRBJ2-7, with D maybe TRBD1 (5 bases). The CDR3 length is 13 residues. V gave up 2 bases and J gave up 6 bases, with 12 bases separating them. Germline V gene lookup returns CDR1 SGHDT and CDR2 YYEEEE. The CDR3 protein is CASSFGRVGEQYF. CDR3 coding DNA: TGTGCCAGCAGCTTCGGCAGGGTAGGCGAGCAGTACTTC.

This clonotype has a handful of counts. The J gene is TRBJ2-2, the V gene TRBV7-9, with D hard to call. This CDR3 has 12 amino acids. Germline V gene data show CDR1 as SEHNR and CDR2 as FQNEAQ (reference sequence). Trimming removed 3 bases from V and 7 bases from J, with 6 bases in between. The CDR3 DNA reads TGTGCCAGCAGCTTCGGGCGCGGGGAGCTGTTTTTT. Translating gives CASSFGRGELFF.

This clonotype showed up just a few times. The chain uses TRBV12-5 and TRBJ2-2; 9 nucleotides align to TRBD1. V was pared by 1 base and J by 6 bases, with 6 bases of the junction left unmatched. This CDR3 spans 16 amino acids. Germline V gene sequence: CDR1 LGHNT, CDR2 FRNRAP. This chain's CDR3 is CASGLALQGAAGELFF. The CDR3 region has the DNA TGTGCTAGTGGTTTGGCTTTACAGGGGGCGGCCGGGGAGCTGTTTTTT.

This CDR3 is CASSLPGTSGGPSYNEQFF. Here the CDR3 DNA reads TGTGCCAGCAGCTTACCCGGGACTAGCGGGGGCCCCAGCTACAATGAGCAGTTCTTC. The rearrangement links TRBV11-2 to TRBJ2-1; 14 bases align to TRBD2. CDR1 is SGHAT, CDR2 FQNNGV, per germline. The CDR3 is 19 amino acids. J was trimmed by 3 bases and V by 2 bases; bases with no gene match: 9.

Only a few counts were recorded for this clonotype. The V and J genes are TRBV24-1 and TRBJ2-3; TRBD1 matches 7 bases. The CDR3 consists of 18 residues. J gave up 2 bases and V 0 bases, and 10 bases lay outside the gene matches. CDR1 is KGHDR and CDR2 is SFDVKD in the germline V gene. DNA for the CDR3: TGTGCCACCAGTGATTTGTCGGTCGACAGGGACCCCACAGATACGCAGTATTTT. Its protein product is CATSDLSVDRDPTDTQYF.

This chain connects TRBV5-1 to TRBJ2-5; D may be TRBD2 (6 bases). Germline V gene data show CDR1 as SGHRS and CDR2 as YFSETQ. This CDR3 has 14 amino acids. With 1 base removed from V and 5 bases from J, the gap between germline ends came to 12 bases. CDR3: CASSLQAGLETQYF. The CDR3 DNA follows: TGCGCCAGCAGCTTGCAGGCGGGGCTCGAGACCCAGTACTTC.

The table lists this clonotype with many counts. CDR3 residues: CASSVARRVDSPLHF. The CDR3 DNA is TGTGCCAGCAGCGTAGCTAGGAGGGTTGATTCACCCCTCCACTTT. The chain couples TRBV9 to TRBJ1-6; D call uncertain. The V end was cut by 0 bases, the J end by 8 bases, with 12 bases between. The germline V gene encodes CDR1 SGDLS and CDR2 YYNGEE. The CDR3 loop spans 15 amino acids.